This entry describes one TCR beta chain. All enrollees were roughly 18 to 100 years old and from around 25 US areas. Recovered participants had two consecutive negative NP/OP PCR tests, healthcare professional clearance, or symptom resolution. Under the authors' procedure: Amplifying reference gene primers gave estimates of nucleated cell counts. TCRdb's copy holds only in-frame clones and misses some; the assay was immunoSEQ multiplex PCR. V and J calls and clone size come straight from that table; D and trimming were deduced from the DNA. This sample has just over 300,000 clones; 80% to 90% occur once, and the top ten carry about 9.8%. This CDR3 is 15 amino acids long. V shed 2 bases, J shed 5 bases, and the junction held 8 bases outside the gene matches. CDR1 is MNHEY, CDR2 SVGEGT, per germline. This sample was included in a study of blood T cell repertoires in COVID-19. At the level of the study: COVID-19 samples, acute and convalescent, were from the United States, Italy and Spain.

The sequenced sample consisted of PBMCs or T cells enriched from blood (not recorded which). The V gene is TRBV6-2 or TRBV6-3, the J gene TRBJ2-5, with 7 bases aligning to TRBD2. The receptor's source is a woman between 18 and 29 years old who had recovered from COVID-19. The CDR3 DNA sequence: TGTGCCAGCAGTTACGCCCGGGACTATTTGGAGACCCAGTACTTC. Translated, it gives CASSYARDYLETQYF.